Shown below are 2 T cell receptor beta chains from a single sample sequenced in a study of blood T cell repertoires in COVID-19. Sequencing used immunoSEQ multiplex PCR; TCRdb keeps in-frame clones, though not all of them. Among approximately 350,000 clones listed, approximately 86% were seen once. Sequenced material: peripheral blood. Receptor source: a woman in her fifties or sixties with COVID-19, enrolled during active disease.

The V call is TRBV4-3, the J call TRBJ1-4; no clear D gene. Deletions cut 1 base from V and 8 bases from J, with 8 bases between. The germline V gene encodes CDR1 LGHNA and CDR2 YSLEER. This CDR3 spans 13 amino acids. The CDR3 protein is CASSQGSGEKLFF. CDR3 nucleotides: TGCGCCAGCAGCCAAGGATCGGGGGAAAAACTGTTTTTT.

J is TRBJ2-3 and V is TRBV7-3; tentatively, D is TRBD1 (5 bases). Per germline, CDR1 SGHTA and CDR2 FQGTGA. Trimming took 2 bases from V and 2 from J, leaving 14 bases between them. There are 16 residues in the CDR3. This CDR3 reads CASSLSRGINTDTQYF. The CDR3 DNA follows: TGTGCCAGCAGCTTATCTAGGGGAATAAACACAGATACGCAGTATTTT.